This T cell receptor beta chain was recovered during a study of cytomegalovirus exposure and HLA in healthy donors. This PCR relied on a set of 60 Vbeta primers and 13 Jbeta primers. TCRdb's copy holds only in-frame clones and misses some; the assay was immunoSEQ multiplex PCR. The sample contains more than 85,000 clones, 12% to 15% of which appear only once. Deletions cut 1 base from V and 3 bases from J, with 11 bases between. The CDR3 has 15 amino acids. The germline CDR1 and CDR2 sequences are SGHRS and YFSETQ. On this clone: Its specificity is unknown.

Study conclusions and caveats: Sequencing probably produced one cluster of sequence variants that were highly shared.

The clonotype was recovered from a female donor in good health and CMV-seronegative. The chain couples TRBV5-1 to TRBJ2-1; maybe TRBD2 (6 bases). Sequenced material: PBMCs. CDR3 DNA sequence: TGCGCCAGCAGCTTGCGAATAGCGGTCTACAATGAGCAGTTCTTC. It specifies CASSLRIAVYNEQFF.